This T cell receptor beta chain was captured by sequencing in a study of vaccination and CD4 T cells after COVID-19. The germline V gene encodes CDR1 SGHVS and CDR2 FNYEAQ. This CDR3 is 15 amino acids long. The V and J ends lost 4 bases and 2 bases, in that order; junction bases with no gene match: 5. Points on this clonotype: Its matching antigen is unknown.

Treatment in this sample: approximately nine-day PBMC culture with coronavirus spike peptide pools or control peptides (ViraFEST assay). Cultured CD4+ T-cell DNA underwent Oncomine TCR Beta short-read sequencing. TCRdb called the PCR reads again in MiXCR, with one record for every CDR3 protein. The sample lists around 19,000 distinct CDR3 sequences; approximately 59% were seen once. The chain has TRBV7-6 and TRBJ2-3, with 8 bases that match TRBD2. The sample here was CD4+ T cells from blood, cultured in vitro, taken after SARS-CoV-2 vaccination. The source of this sequence is a human donor who had recovered from COVID-19. The CDR3 DNA sequence: TGTGCCAGCAGCTCAGCGGGAGCCCACACAGATACGCAGTATTTT. Amino acids: CASSSAGAHTDTQYF.